The clone carrying this T cell receptor (beta chain) was picked up one time. Its antigen is not known. Sequencing used cDNA as its template, made by extracting RNA and reverse transcribing it. Assay: immunoSEQ multiplex PCR; the TCRdb copy retains only in-frame clones and omits some. The repertoire holds 140,000 to 150,000 clones, 85% to 90% seen once, with more than 13% in the top ten. These data belong to a study of CD8+ T cells in alopecia areata. General study points: Normal-skin resident alphabeta T cells also appear among scalp sample sequences.

Deletions cut 3 bases from V and 0 bases from J, with 16 bases between. Germline assignment: CDR1 MNHEY and CDR2 SMNVEV (reference sequence). There are 17 residues in the CDR3. The source of this sequence is a human donor with alopecia areata. The chain has TRBV27 and TRBJ2-3, with D maybe TRBD2 (5 bases). The sample consisted of CD8+ T cells sorted from blood, taken at week 0. The CDR3 nucleotides are TGTGCCAGCAGTTTTACGGCAGCGGAACTTAGCACAGATACGCAGTATTTT. It yields the protein CASSFTAAELSTDTQYF.